These 22 T cell receptor beta chains were all obtained from the same sample, sequenced in a study of OX40 agonist ivuxolimab in advanced cancers. Library preparation employed the immunoSEQ multiplex PCR assay. TCRdb limited this immuneACCESS table to in-frame rearrangements with V and J called. A share of clones is missing; checked studies link under half to unresolved V genes, and the rest is unexplained. A total of under 45,000 clones appear in this sample, around four fifths of them only once. The biggest ten clones account for roughly 39% of the sample. The sample consisted of CD4+ or CD8+ T cells sorted from blood, taken in a trial of the OX40 agonist ivuxolimab. The receptors derive from an adult with an advanced solid tumor such as melanoma, head and neck, liver or kidney cancer.

This sequence joins TRBV7-2 and TRBJ1-5, with a possible D match to TRBD1 (6 bases). The CDR3 length is 15 residues. Germline CDR1 is SGHTA and CDR2 is FQGNSA. V lost 5 bases and J lost 6, with 17 bases in between. This chain's CDR3 is CASSPGGPWGQPQHF. The CDR3 coding sequence is TGTGCCAGCAGCCCGGGGGGCCCCTGGGGTCAGCCCCAGCATTTT.

In this sample, this clone turned up a few times. The V gene is TRBV28, the J gene TRBJ2-7, with a tentative D call TRBD1 (6 bases). Germline CDR1 and CDR2: MDHEN and SYDVKM. This CDR3 is 14 amino acids long. Trimming stripped 7 bases from V and 4 bases from J, with 17 bases between. This chain's CDR3 is CASKEQGSSYEQYF. The CDR3 bases are TGTGCCAGCAAGGAACAGGGTTCCTCGTACGAGCAGTACTTC.

The chain employs TRBV6-6 and TRBJ2-5, with D perhaps TRBD1 (5 bases). Germline CDR1 and CDR2: MNHNY and SVGAGI (reference sequence). This CDR3 is built from 12 residues. V was trimmed by 6 bases and J by 2 bases, leaving 7 bases between them. CDR3 nucleotides: TGTGCCAGCAGGACAGAACAAGAGACCCAGTACTTC. As protein: CASRTEQETQYF.

The chain combines TRBV5-1 with TRBJ2-3; 8 bases are shared with TRBD2. This CDR3 has 15 residues. The junction had 4 bases not matched to a gene; V was cut back by 4 bases and J by 0 bases. The germline V gene encodes CDR1 SGHRS and CDR2 YFSETQ. The CDR3 DNA reads as TGCGCCAGCAGCCCGACTAGCGAAAGCACAGATACGCAGTATTTT. Its translation: CASSPTSESTDTQYF.

The V and J genes are TRBV19 and TRBJ1-2, with D possibly TRBD1 on 6 matching bases. Germline CDR1 LNHDA, CDR2 SQIVND (reference sequence). Trimming took off 6 bases at V and 4 bases at J, with 21 bases between the two ends. The CDR3 length is 16 residues. This CDR3 is CASSRTSPDSFYGYTF. DNA for the CDR3: TGTGCCAGTAGCCGTACCTCACCGGACAGTTTCTATGGCTACACCTTC.

The chain is built from TRBV15 and TRBJ1-2; D remains ambiguous. Trimming removed 0 bases at V and 6 bases at J, with 8 bases between. The CDR3 consists of 13 residues. Looked up from germline, CDR1 is LNHNV and CDR2 is YYDKDF (reference sequence). The CDR3 loop is CATSRDYTNGYTF. The CDR3 nucleotides are TGTGCCACCAGCAGAGATTATACTAATGGCTACACCTTC.

The gene calls are TRBV6-4 and TRBJ2-7; 10 nucleotides line up with TRBD2. The J segment lost 1 base and the V segment lost 6 bases, leaving 6 bases of the junction unmatched. The CDR3 consists of 15 residues. The germline gives CDR1 MRHNA, CDR2 SNTAGT. CDR3 region: CASSESGGGSYEQYF. In DNA form, the CDR3 reads TGTGCCAGCAGCGAAAGCGGGGGGGGGTCCTACGAGCAGTACTTC.

The V gene is TRBV6-5, the J gene TRBJ2-5, with D uncertain. The V end was cut by 3 bases, the J end by 1 base, with 6 bases between. This CDR3 region has 13 residues. Germline lookup yields CDR1 MNHEY and CDR2 SVGAGI. The CDR3 region is CASSYSPQETQYF. CDR3 in DNA: TGTGCCAGCAGTTATTCCCCCCAAGAGACCCAGTACTTC.

This rearrangement joins TRBV11-2 to TRBJ1-2, with TRBD1 as a possible D gene (5 bases). The germline V gene has CDR1 SGHAT and CDR2 FQNNGV. Trimming removed 1 base from V and 8 bases from J, with 11 bases in between. The CDR3 covers 13 residues. CDR3 region: CASSLADGGGYTF. The CDR3 nucleotides read TGTGCCAGCAGCTTAGCCGACGGGGGAGGCTACACCTTC.

The V and J genes are TRBV6-1 and TRBJ2-3; 11 nucleotides line up with TRBD2. In germline, CDR1 is MNHNS, CDR2 SASEGT. The CDR3 loop spans 17 amino acids. The trim removed 4 bases at V and 6 bases at J, leaving 12 bases unmatched. CDR3 DNA sequence: TGTGCCAGCAGTGCCCCAGGGCTAGCGGGGGGCGTGGATACGCAGTATTTT. Protein: CASSAPGLAGGVDTQYF.

This sequence joins TRBV30 and TRBJ2-1; D is ambiguous. V was trimmed by 8 bases and J by 2 bases, leaving 10 bases between them. CDR1 GTSNPN and CDR2 SVGIG come from the germline V gene (reference sequence). CDR3 length: 12 residues. DNA for the CDR3: TGTGCCGGGTCTCCTACCTACAATGAGCAGTTCTTC. As protein: CAGSPTYNEQFF.

The chain carries TRBV5-1 and TRBJ2-7, with 10 bases that match TRBD2. Trimming at V came to 4 bases and at J to 4 bases, leaving 8 bases not matched to a gene. CDR3 length: 15 residues. Germline V lookup: CDR1 SGHRS, CDR2 YFSETQ. The CDR3 DNA is TGCGCCAGCAGCCGCACTAGCGGGACGTCATACGAGCAGTACTTC. As protein: CASSRTSGTSYEQYF.

The rearrangement uses TRBV18 and TRBJ2-3, with 11 bases that match TRBD1. Germline lookup yields CDR1 KGHSH and CDR2 LQKENI. V trimming: 2 bases; J trimming: 6 bases; junction bases outside the gene matches: 4. CDR3 length equals 15 residues. For the CDR3, the DNA is TGTGCCAGCTCACCATCGGACAGGGGGCTCGATACGCAGTATTTT. It yields the protein CASSPSDRGLDTQYF. Full variable domain (remainder filled in from reference TRBV18 and TRBJ2-3): NAGVMQNPRHLVRRRGQEARLRCSPMKGHSHVYWYRQLPEEGLKFMVYLQKENIIDESGMPKERFSAEFPKEGPSILRIQQVVRGDSAAYFCASSPSDRGLDTQYFGPGTRLTVL.

The gene calls are TRBV4-1 and TRBJ1-3, with D possibly TRBD1 on 5 matching bases. Trimming removed 0 bases at V and 4 bases at J, with 10 bases between. This CDR3 has 15 residues. Germline assignment: CDR1 MGHRA and CDR2 YSYEKL. CDR3 protein: CASSQDRGVGNTIYF. As DNA, the CDR3 is TGCGCCAGCAGCCAAGATCGGGGGGTCGGAAACACCATATATTTT.

The chain combines TRBV7-2 with TRBJ1-2, with a possible D match to TRBD1 (5 bases). The V end was cut by 5 bases, the J end by 8 bases, with 12 bases between. Germline assignment: CDR1 SGHTA and CDR2 FQGNSA. The length of the CDR3 is 12 residues. In DNA, the CDR3 is TGTGCCAGCAGCCAGCAGGGAAAGGGCTACACCTTC. Protein sequence: CASSQQGKGYTF. The variable domain in full, completed from reference TRBV7-2 and TRBJ1-2, reads GAGVSQSPSNKVTEKGKDVELRCDPISGHTALYWYRQSLGQGLEFLIYFQGNSAPDKSGLPSDRFSAERTGGSVSTLTIQRTQQEDSAVYLCASSQQGKGYTFGSGTRLTVV.

This chain uses TRBV30 with TRBJ2-7; D gene unclear. Trimming removed 0 bases at V and 7 bases at J, with 10 bases between. CDR3 length equals 12 residues. Germline-derived CDR1 and CDR2 are GTSNPN and SVGIG (reference sequence). The CDR3 loop reads CAWSVNGLEQYF. In nucleotides, the CDR3 is TGTGCCTGGAGTGTAAACGGTCTGGAGCAGTACTTC.

The CDR3 is CASSPGSLVLETQYF. CDR3 nucleotide sequence: TGTGCCAGCTCACCTGGCAGCCTTGTGTTGGAGACCCAGTACTTC. The gene calls are TRBV18 and TRBJ2-5, with unresolved D. In germline, CDR1 is KGHSH, CDR2 LQKENI. Trimming cost V 3 bases and J 5 bases, with 16 bases left between them. This CDR3 comprises 15 residues.

The chain is built from TRBV15 and TRBJ1-5, with D hard to call. Trimming removed 3 bases from V and 1 base from J, with 7 bases in between. CDR1 is LNHNV and CDR2 is YYDKDF in the germline V gene (reference sequence). The CDR3 totals 14 residues. For the CDR3, the DNA is TGTGCCACCAGCAGTGCCAGGAGCAATCAGCCCCAGCATTTT. Translating gives CATSSARSNQPQHF.

This clone came up once. The chain recombines TRBV6-5 with TRBJ1-1; D remains ambiguous. Trimming left V 7 bases short and J 2 bases short, with 11 bases between. The V gene's germline CDR1 is MNHEY and CDR2 SVGAGI. This CDR3 region has 13 residues. CDR3 region: CASKPTLNTEAFF. CDR3 coding DNA: TGTGCCAGCAAACCGACACTTAACACTGAAGCTTTCTTT.

The chain carries TRBV11-2 and TRBJ2-1; TRBD2 aligns across 12 bases. The V gene end was trimmed by 3 bases and the J gene end by 8 bases; junction bases not matched to a gene: 5. Germline loops: CDR1 SGHAT, CDR2 FQNNGV. This CDR3 is built from 15 residues. CDR3 amino acids: CASSFRLAGGDEQFF. The CDR3 nucleotides read TGTGCCAGCAGCTTTCGGCTAGCGGGGGGGGATGAGCAGTTCTTC. Together with reference TRBV11-2 and TRBJ2-1, the CDR3 gives the full variable domain: EAGVAQSPRYKIIEKRQSVAFWCNPISGHATLYWYQQILGQGPKLLIQFQNNGVVDDSQLPKDRFSAERLKGVDSTLKIQPAKLEDSAVYLCASSFRLAGGDEQFFGPGTRLTVL.

The rearrangement uses TRBV15 and TRBJ2-1; a weak D match, TRBD2 (8 bases). Per the germline V gene, CDR1 is LNHNV and CDR2 is YYDKDF (reference sequence). The CDR3 sequence is 17 residues long. V was shortened by 0 bases and J by 3 bases, with 15 bases between the two germline ends. The CDR3 reads CATSRDSGGLVYNEQFF. The CDR3 DNA is TGTGCCACCAGCAGAGACTCAGGGGGACTAGTCTACAATGAGCAGTTCTTC.

The chain combines TRBV9 with TRBJ1-1; D may be TRBD1 (5 bases). Trimming removed 0 bases at V and 6 bases at J, with 15 bases between. CDR1 is SGDLS and CDR2 is YYNGEE in the germline V gene. The CDR3 covers 15 residues. The CDR3 is CASSVGSGGKSEAFF. Here the CDR3 DNA reads TGTGCCAGCAGCGTAGGTAGTGGGGGGAAATCTGAAGCTTTCTTT.